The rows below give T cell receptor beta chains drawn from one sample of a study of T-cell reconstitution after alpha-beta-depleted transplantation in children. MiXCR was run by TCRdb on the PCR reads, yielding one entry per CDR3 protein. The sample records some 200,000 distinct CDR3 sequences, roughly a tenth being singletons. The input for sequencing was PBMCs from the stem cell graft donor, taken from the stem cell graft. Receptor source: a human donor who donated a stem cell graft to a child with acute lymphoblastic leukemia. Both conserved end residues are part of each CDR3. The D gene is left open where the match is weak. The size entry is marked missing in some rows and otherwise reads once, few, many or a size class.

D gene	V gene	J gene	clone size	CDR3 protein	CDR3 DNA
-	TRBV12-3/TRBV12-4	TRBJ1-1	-	CASTSRDLNTEAFF	TGTGCCAGCACTTCCAGGGACTTGAACACTGAAGCTTTCTTT
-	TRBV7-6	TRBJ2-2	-	CASSKTLGGNGELFF	TGTGCCAGCAGCAAAACTTTAGGGGGGAACGGGGAGCTGTTTTTT
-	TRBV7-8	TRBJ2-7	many	CASSPIIGWSNEQYF	TGTGCCAGCAGCCCAATAATCGGGTGGTCTAACGAGCAGTACTTC
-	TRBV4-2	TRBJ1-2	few	CASSQRDEGLGRGYTF	TGTGCCAGCAGCCAACGGGACGAAGGCCTCGGGAGAGGCTACACCTTC
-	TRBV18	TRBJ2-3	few	CASSPRQVDDTQYF	TGTGCCAGCTCACCTCGGCAGGTTGACGATACGCAGTATTTT
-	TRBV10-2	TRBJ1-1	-	CASSERGLNTEAFF	TGCGCCAGCAGTGAGAGGGGGTTAAACACTGAAGCTTTCTTT
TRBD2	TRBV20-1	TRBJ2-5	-	CSAARLADQETQYF	TGCAGTGCGGCAAGACTAGCGGACCAAGAGACCCAGTACTTC
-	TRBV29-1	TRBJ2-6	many	CSVEQGLRGANVLTF	TGCAGCGTTGAACAGGGGCTAAGAGGGGCCAACGTCCTGACTTTC
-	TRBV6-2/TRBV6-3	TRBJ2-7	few	CASTDPPAAYEQYF	TGTGCCAGCACCGACCCCCCGGCAGCGTACGAGCAGTACTTC
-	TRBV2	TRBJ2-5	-	CASKDPGETQYF	TGTGCCAGCAAGGACCCGGGAGAGACCCAGTACTTC
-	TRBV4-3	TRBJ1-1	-	CASSQDLVQKNTEAFF	TGCGCCAGCAGCCAAGATCTTGTGCAGAAGAACACTGAAGCTTTCTTT
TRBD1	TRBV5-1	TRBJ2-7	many	CASAEQGARYEQYF	TGCGCCAGCGCCGAACAGGGGGCGCGCTACGAGCAGTACTTC
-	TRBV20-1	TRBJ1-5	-	CSAREFTFGNQPQHF	TGCAGTGCTAGAGAATTTACCTTTGGCAATCAGCCCCAGCATTTT
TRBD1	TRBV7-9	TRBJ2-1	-	CASSLVPDRGSYEQFF	TGTGCCAGCAGCTTAGTACCGGACAGGGGATCTTATGAGCAGTTCTTC
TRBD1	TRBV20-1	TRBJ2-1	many	CSAYGTVGYNEQFF	TGCAGTGCTTACGGGACAGTGGGCTACAATGAGCAGTTCTTC
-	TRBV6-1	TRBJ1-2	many	CASTPTGTPQSTF	TGTGCCAGCACTCCGACAGGAACCCCTCAGTCTACCTTC
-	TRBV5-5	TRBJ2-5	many	CASSFGQGRETQYF	TGTGCCAGCAGCTTTGGGCAGGGGAGGGAGACCCAGTACTTC
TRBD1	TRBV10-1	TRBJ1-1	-	CASSPTGVGRPNTEAFF	TGCGCCAGCAGTCCTACAGGGGTTGGTCGGCCGAACACTGAAGCTTTCTTT
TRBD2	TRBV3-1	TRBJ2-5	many	CASRLAGGGQETQYF	TGTGCCAGCCGACTAGCGGGGGGCGGGCAAGAGACCCAGTACTTC
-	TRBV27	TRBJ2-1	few	CASSPFPRDPGSYNEQFF	TGTGCCAGCAGCCCCTTCCCGAGGGACCCCGGCTCCTACAATGAGCAGTTCTTC
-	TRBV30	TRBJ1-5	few	CAWALQGNQPQHF	TGTGCCTGGGCCCTACAGGGAAACCAGCCCCAGCATTTT
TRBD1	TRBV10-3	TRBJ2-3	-	CAITSGQINTDTQYF	TGTGCCATCACTTCGGGACAGATAAACACAGATACGCAGTATTTT
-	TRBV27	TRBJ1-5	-	CASKGGPLGSGNQPQHF	TGTGCCAGCAAGGGCGGGCCCCTAGGGAGTGGCAATCAGCCCCAGCATTTT
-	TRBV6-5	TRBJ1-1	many	CASSSTLKGAFF	TGTGCCAGCAGTTCCACCCTCAAGGGGGCTTTCTTT
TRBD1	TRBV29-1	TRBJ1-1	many	CSVVRQGDTEAFF	TGCAGCGTTGTCCGACAGGGGGACACTGAAGCTTTCTTT
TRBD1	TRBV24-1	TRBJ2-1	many	CATSDLGTESYNEQFF	TGTGCCACCAGTGATTTGGGGACAGAGAGCTACAATGAGCAGTTCTTC
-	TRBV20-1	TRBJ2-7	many	CSAKADYEQYF	TGCAGTGCTAAGGCCGACTACGAGCAGTACTTC
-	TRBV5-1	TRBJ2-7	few	CASSPMVADYEQYF	TGCGCCAGCAGCCCCATGGTGGCTGACTACGAGCAGTACTTC
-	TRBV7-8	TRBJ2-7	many	CASSLEAGANHEQYF	TGTGCCAGCAGCTTAGAGGCGGGGGCGAACCACGAGCAGTACTTC
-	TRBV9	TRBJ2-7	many	CASSEGGGFYEQYF	TGTGCCAGCAGCGAGGGGGGGGGATTCTACGAGCAGTACTTC
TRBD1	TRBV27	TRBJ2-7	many	CASSPSRGPYEQYF	TGTGCCAGCAGTCCCTCCAGGGGGCCCTACGAGCAGTACTTC
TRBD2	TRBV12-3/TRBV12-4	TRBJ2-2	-	CASSGTSFGELFF	TGTGCCAGCAGCGGGACTAGTTTCGGGGAGCTGTTTTTT
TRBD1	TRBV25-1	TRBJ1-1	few	CASSEWGTEMNTEAFF	TGTGCCAGCAGTGAATGGGGGACAGAGATGAACACTGAAGCTTTCTTT
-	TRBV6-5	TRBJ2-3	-	CASSYDVSTDTQYF	TGTGCCAGCAGTTACGACGTGAGCACAGATACGCAGTATTTT
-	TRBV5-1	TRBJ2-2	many	CASSPKLTGELFF	TGCGCCAGCAGCCCTAAACTCACCGGGGAGCTGTTTTTT
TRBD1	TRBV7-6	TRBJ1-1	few	CASSLAGQGSTEAFF	TGTGCCAGCAGCTTAGCTGGACAGGGAAGCACTGAAGCTTTCTTT
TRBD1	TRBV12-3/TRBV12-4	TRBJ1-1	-	CASSLVPGQVSPEAFF	TGTGCCAGCAGTTTAGTCCCGGGACAGGTCTCCCCCGAAGCTTTCTTT
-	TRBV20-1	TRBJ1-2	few	CSARDYEVAAGLANYGYTF	TGCAGTGCTAGAGATTATGAAGTGGCAGCCGGTCTAGCTAACTATGGCTACACCTTC
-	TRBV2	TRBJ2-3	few	CAASRQGRTDTQYF	TGTGCTGCGTCTAGGCAGGGGCGCACAGATACGCAGTATTTT
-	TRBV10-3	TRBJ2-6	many	CAISQGNSGANVLTF	TGTGCCATCAGTCAAGGGAACTCTGGGGCCAACGTCCTGACTTTC
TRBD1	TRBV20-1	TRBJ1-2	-	CSASPGGTGYTF	TGCAGTGCTAGCCCAGGGGGAACTGGCTACACCTTC
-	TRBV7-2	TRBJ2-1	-	CASSLQGREYNEQFF	TGTGCCAGCAGCTTACAGGGAAGGGAATACAATGAGCAGTTCTTC
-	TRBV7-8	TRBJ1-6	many	CASSLGSGDGNSPLHF	TGTGCCAGCAGCTTAGGATCCGGGGACGGTAATTCACCCCTCCACTTT
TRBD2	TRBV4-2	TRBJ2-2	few	CASSQDRLAGAANTGELFF	TGTGCCAGCAGCCAAGATAGACTAGCGGGGGCCGCGAACACCGGGGAGCTGTTTTTT
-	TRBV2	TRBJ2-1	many	CASSEVAENEQFF	TGTGCCAGCAGTGAAGTTGCCGAAAATGAGCAGTTCTTC
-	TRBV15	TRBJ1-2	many	CATSRAGINYGYTF	TGTGCCACCAGCAGAGCGGGAATTAACTATGGCTACACCTTC
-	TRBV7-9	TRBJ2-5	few	CASSLWLRGQETQYF	TGTGCCAGCAGCCTATGGCTAAGGGGCCAAGAGACCCAGTACTTC
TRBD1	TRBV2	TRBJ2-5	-	CASSETFLRGETQYF	TGTGCCAGCAGTGAGACATTCCTCAGGGGGGAGACCCAGTACTTC
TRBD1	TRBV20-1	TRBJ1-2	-	CSASPTGENRGYTF	TGCAGTGCTAGTCCGACAGGGGAGAATCGTGGCTACACCTTC
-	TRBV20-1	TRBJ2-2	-	CSARPREPNTGELFF	TGCAGTGCTAGACCGAGGGAACCGAACACCGGGGAGCTGTTTTTT
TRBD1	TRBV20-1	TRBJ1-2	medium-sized	CSARDPSWTSGTGLGYTF	TGCAGTGCTAGAGATCCCTCCTGGACATCCGGGACAGGGCTCGGCTACACCTTC
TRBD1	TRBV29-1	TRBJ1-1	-	CSVGWDRNTEAFF	TGCAGCGTTGGCTGGGACAGGAACACTGAAGCTTTCTTT
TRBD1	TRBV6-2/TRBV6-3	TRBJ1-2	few	CASSYSYRGQGYTF	TGTGCCAGCAGTTACTCGTACAGGGGCCAAGGCTACACCTTC
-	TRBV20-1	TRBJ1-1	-	CSALRGTGNTEAFF	TGCAGTGCCCTGAGGGGAACGGGGAACACTGAAGCTTTCTTT